This T cell receptor beta chain appears in the sequencing data of a study of blood T cell repertoires in COVID-19. Study information: Collection of acute and convalescent COVID-19 samples took place in the United States, Italy and Spain. Sample material is recorded as cDNA or gDNA derived from T cells, B-cell-depleted T cells, or PBMCs.

The Seattle site enrolled patients during active infection and followed them longitudinally. Original analysis: Estimates of nucleated cell counts were drawn from the amplification of reference gene primers. Sequencing was performed with immunoSEQ multiplex PCR; in TCRdb, only in-frame clones are kept and a portion is missing. That table gives V, J and clone size, and the DNA gave D and trimming. The sample lists a few hundred thousand clones; roughly 90% were seen once. The CDR3 contains 14 residues. Trimming shortened V by 4 bases and J by 1 base, and 9 bases separated the two germline ends. Germline V lookup: CDR1 MNHEY, CDR2 SVGAGI.

The chain carries TRBV6-5 and TRBJ2-3; a weak D match, TRBD2 (6 bases). Source material: peripheral blood. The receptor was isolated from a woman in her 30s with COVID-19, enrolled during active disease. The CDR3 DNA reads as TGTGCCAGCAGTTGGGGGGTGGGCACAGATACGCAGTATTTT. Translating it yields CASSWGVGTDTQYF.